One and the same sample provided the 13 T cell receptor beta chains below, sequenced in a study of technical replicates of blood from a few donors (dated by TCRdb to 2017 to 2019). Preparation of the library involved the immunoSEQ multiplex PCR assay. TCRdb took over this immuneACCESS table, retaining in-frame rearrangements with V and J assigned. Such tables are incomplete; in checked studies, under half of the missing clones stem from an unresolved V gene, and the remainder is unexplained. The sample has over 55,000 clones on record, around 91% of them singletons. 3% to 5% of the sample rests with the top ten. The specimen sequenced was PBMCs. All receptors derive from a human donor in good health. Some clones in this sample may be carry-over from other donors' samples.

This chain joins TRBV18 and TRBJ2-7, with 7 bases aligning to TRBD2. Germline V gene lookup returns CDR1 KGHSH and CDR2 LQKENI. The junction had 7 bases not matched to a gene; V was cut back by 0 bases and J by 5 bases. The CDR3 sequence is 15 residues long. The CDR3: CASSPPSRGVHEQYF. DNA for the CDR3: TGTGCCAGCTCACCACCTTCTCGGGGGGTCCACGAGCAGTACTTC.

The CDR3 DNA sequence: TGCGCCAGCAGCCAAGATTACGGGACAGGTCCCAATGAGCAGTTCTTC. The encoded protein is CASSQDYGTGPNEQFF. The chain has TRBV4-3 and TRBJ2-1; 8 nucleotides match TRBD1. The CDR3 runs 16 residues. With 0 bases clipped from V and 6 bases from J, the junction kept 7 bases outside the gene matches. The germline V gene encodes CDR1 LGHNA and CDR2 YSLEER.

This chain joins TRBV6-5 and TRBJ2-1, with TRBD2 identical over 8 bases. The CDR3 consists of 14 residues. The germline V gene has CDR1 MNHEY and CDR2 SVGAGI. V dropped 1 base and J dropped 9; count of bases not matched to a gene: 5. The CDR3 bases are TGTGCCAGCAGTTACTTCCGGGAGGGAGGTGAGCAGTTCTTC. Translation: CASSYFREGGEQFF.

The chain recombines TRBV6-5 with TRBJ1-2, with 7 bases identical to TRBD1. Germline trimming cut 10 bases from V and 5 bases from J; bases unmatched to any gene: 10. The CDR3 runs 13 residues. Per germline, CDR1 MNHEY and CDR2 SVGAGI. The CDR3 nucleotides are TGTGCCAACCAAAGGGACAGAGGATATGGCTACACCTTC. Encoded protein: CANQRDRGYGYTF.

The chain uses TRBV7-9 and TRBJ1-2, with a possible D match to TRBD1 (5 bases). CDR1 and CDR2 (germline): SEHNR, FQNEAQ (reference sequence). V gave up 5 bases and J gave up 2 bases, with 15 bases separating them. This CDR3 region has 15 residues. CDR3 bases: TGTGCCAGCAGCCCACTCCAGGGTACGAACTATGGCTACACCTTC. As protein: CASSPLQGTNYGYTF.

V gene TRBV18 combines with J gene TRBJ2-1, with a possible D match to TRBD1 (6 bases). V gave up 4 bases and J gave up 6 bases, with 16 bases separating them. The CDR3 is made up of 15 amino acids. Germline V gene sequence: CDR1 KGHSH, CDR2 LQKENI. The CDR3 loop is CASSLGTPGGNEQFF. The CDR3 region has the DNA TGTGCCAGCTCACTAGGGACACCCGGCGGCAATGAGCAGTTCTTC. Drawing the rest from reference TRBV18 and TRBJ2-1, the complete variable domain is NAGVMQNPRHLVRRRGQEARLRCSPMKGHSHVYWYRQLPEEGLKFMVYLQKENIIDESGMPKERFSAEFPKEGPSILRIQQVVRGDSAAYFCASSLGTPGGNEQFFGPGTRLTVL.

V is TRBV7-8 and J is TRBJ1-6, with TRBD1 identical over 7 bases. This CDR3 is built from 17 residues. Germline V gene lookup returns CDR1 SGHVS and CDR2 FQNEAQ. The J segment lost 0 bases and the V segment lost 5 bases, leaving 7 bases of the junction unmatched. The CDR3 bases are TGTGCCAGCAGCCCCCGGACAGGCGGCTCCTATAATTCACCCCTCCACTTT. It is translated as CASSPRTGGSYNSPLHF.

J is TRBJ2-1 and V is TRBV19, with 9 nucleotides matching TRBD1. Germline-derived CDR1 and CDR2 are LNHDA and SQIVND (reference sequence). J was trimmed by 3 bases and V by 7 bases; bases with no gene match: 4. CDR3 length: 14 residues. The DNA of the CDR3 is TGTGCCAGTAACGAGGGACAGGGCTACAATGAGCAGTTCTTC. Translated: CASNEGQGYNEQFF.

V gene TRBV18 combines with J gene TRBJ1-1; 7 bases align to TRBD1. CDR1 and CDR2 (germline): KGHSH, LQKENI. With V trimmed by 6 bases and J by 0 bases, 4 bases remained unmatched. The CDR3 length is 14 residues. The CDR3, as DNA: TGTGCCAGCTCCCGCGACAGGGTGAACACTGAAGCTTTCTTT. Its translation: CASSRDRVNTEAFF.

Only a few counts were recorded for this clone. The chain employs TRBV7-9 and TRBJ1-1, with 9 bases that match TRBD1. This CDR3 is 14 amino acids long. V dropped 6 bases and J dropped 3; count of bases not matched to a gene: 5. Germline V CDR1 and CDR2: SEHNR, FQNEAQ (reference sequence). The CDR3 bases are TGTGCCAGCAGACAAACAGGGGGCGACACTGAAGCTTTCTTT. It yields the protein CASRQTGGDTEAFF.

The V and J genes are TRBV7-2 and TRBJ2-7, with D possibly being TRBD2 (5 bases). V gave up 2 bases and J gave up 2 bases, with 13 bases separating them. CDR1 is SGHTA and CDR2 is FQGNSA in the germline V gene. There are 15 residues in the CDR3. The CDR3 is CASSLYVSGAYEQYF. The DNA of the CDR3 is TGTGCCAGCAGCTTATATGTGAGCGGAGCCTACGAGCAGTACTTC.

The V and J genes are TRBV4-3 and TRBJ1-6; D might be TRBD1 (6 bases). Germline CDR1 is LGHNA and CDR2 is YSLEER. Trimming cost V 2 bases and J 11 bases, with 10 bases left between them. The length of the CDR3 is 13 residues. The CDR3 nucleotides read TGCGCCAGCAGCCAAAGAAGGGGGACACCCCTCCACTTT. Its protein is CASSQRRGTPLHF.

The rearrangement joins TRBV29-1 to TRBJ1-3, with TRBD1 identical over 10 bases. V was pared by 1 base and J by 3 bases, with 0 bases of the junction left unmatched. This CDR3 region has 14 residues. In germline, CDR1 is SQVTM, CDR2 ANQGSEA. CDR3: CSVEGTGGGNTIYF. Written as DNA, the CDR3 is TGCAGCGTTGAAGGGACAGGGGGTGGAAACACCATATATTTT.